Below, 28 T cell receptor beta chains from the same sample are listed, as sequenced in a study of OX40 agonist ivuxolimab in advanced cancers. This table comes from immunoSEQ multiplex PCR, and its TCRdb copy is limited to in-frame clones, with some not included. The sample shows over 70,000 clones, 70% to 90% of them seen only once. The source material was CD4+ or CD8+ T cells sorted from blood, sampled in a trial of the OX40 agonist ivuxolimab. The receptors derive from an adult with an advanced solid tumor such as melanoma, head and neck, liver or kidney cancer.

The CDR3 sequence is CASSQGDHLSGQGAYGYTF. As DNA, the CDR3 is TGCGCCAGCAGCCAAGGGGACCATTTGTCGGGACAGGGAGCTTATGGCTACACCTTC. This rearrangement joins TRBV4-1 to TRBJ1-2; 9 positions agree with TRBD1. Per the germline V gene, CDR1 is MGHRA and CDR2 is YSYEKL. V was pared by 1 base and J by 5 bases, with 17 bases of the junction left unmatched. The CDR3 length is 19 residues.

The chain combines TRBV5-1 with TRBJ2-4; perhaps TRBD1 as D (7 bases). CDR1 is SGHRS, CDR2 YFSETQ, per germline. There are 15 residues in the CDR3. The germline V and J ends were trimmed by 4 bases and 0 bases, with 11 bases remaining between them. Here the CDR3 reads CASSAGGLAKNIQYF. DNA of the CDR3: TGCGCCAGCAGCGCAGGGGGACTAGCCAAAAACATTCAGTACTTC.

This chain joins TRBV2 and TRBJ1-5, with D unresolved. The V gene's germline CDR1 is SNHLY and CDR2 FYNNEI. This CDR3 is built from 13 residues. Trimming cost V 4 bases and J 5 bases, with 9 bases left between them. In DNA, the CDR3 is TGTGCCAGCAGTGGGCAGGCGTATCAGCCCCAGCATTTT. This sequence encodes CASSGQAYQPQHF.

This clone was counted only a few times. The chain recombines TRBV6-5 with TRBJ2-2, with 11 nucleotides matching TRBD2. V dropped 0 bases and J dropped 7; count of bases not matched to a gene: 1. This CDR3 has 15 amino acids. Germline CDR1 reads MNHEY; CDR2 reads SVGAGI. The CDR3 region has the DNA TGTGCCAGCAGTTACTCCGGACTAGCGGGCGGGGAGCTGTTTTTT. Translated, it gives CASSYSGLAGGELFF.

This chain links TRBV6-5 with TRBJ1-4; the match to TRBD1 covers 7 bases. J was trimmed by 3 bases and V by 2 bases; bases with no gene match: 3. The CDR3 is made up of 15 amino acids. The germline CDR1 and CDR2 sequences are MNHEY and SVGAGI. CDR3 nucleotide sequence: TGTGCCAGCAGTTACGTAGGACAGGCTAATGAAAAACTGTTTTTT. This gives the protein CASSYVGQANEKLFF.

The chain links TRBV5-1 to TRBJ2-6; tentatively, D is TRBD1 (6 bases). In germline, CDR1 is SGHRS, CDR2 YFSETQ. The CDR3 totals 16 residues. With 4 bases removed from V and 2 bases from J, the gap between germline ends came to 13 bases. The CDR3 nucleotides read TGCGCCAGCAGCGCACAGGGCTGGGCTGGGGCCAACGTCCTGACTTTC. It specifies CASSAQGWAGANVLTF.

The chain couples TRBV10-3 to TRBJ2-7, with 10 bases matching TRBD1. The CDR3 is made up of 14 amino acids. Trimming took 6 bases from V and 5 from J; bases not matched to a gene: 7. Germline values: CDR1 ENHRY, CDR2 SYGVKD. The chain's CDR3 is CAISPGQGNNEQYF. CDR3 DNA sequence: TGTGCCATCAGCCCGGGACAGGGGAACAACGAGCAGTACTTC.

This clone was recorded once. The chain recombines TRBV4-2 with TRBJ2-1; D is possibly TRBD2 (5 bases). Germline CDR1 and CDR2: LGHNA and YNFKEQ. The germline V and J ends were trimmed by 1 base and 3 bases, with 10 bases remaining between them. The CDR3 is 15 amino acids. The CDR3 here is CASSQGGLHYNEQFF. CDR3 sequence (DNA): TGTGCCAGCAGCCAAGGAGGGCTACACTACAATGAGCAGTTCTTC.

There are a few counts of this clone. This chain connects TRBV10-3 to TRBJ1-1, with D possibly matching TRBD1 (6 bases). The CDR3 runs to 16 residues. Germline values: CDR1 ENHRY, CDR2 SYGVKD. V dropped 10 bases and J dropped 1 base, with 22 bases sitting between them. In DNA form, the CDR3 reads TGTGCCACCGTTTCAGGGGTCGCGGGGCCGAACACTGAAGCTTTCTTT. Residues: CATVSGVAGPNTEAFF.

This chain connects TRBV28 to TRBJ1-2; no clear D gene. CDR1 and CDR2 (germline): MDHEN, SYDVKM. The CDR3 spans 13 residues. Trimming took 5 bases from V and 0 from J, leaving 7 bases between them. The CDR3 region is CASSLTPNYGYTF. The CDR3 DNA reads TGTGCCAGCAGTCTCACTCCTAACTATGGCTACACCTTC.

The sample holds a few counts of this clone. The V call is TRBV2, the J call TRBJ1-1; 7 bases map to TRBD1. Trimming took 8 bases from V and 2 from J; bases not matched to a gene: 5. The CDR3 is 13 residues long. The germline V gene has CDR1 SNHLY and CDR2 FYNNEI. The CDR3 loop is CASGGQLNTEAFF. The CDR3 DNA is TGTGCCAGCGGGGGACAGCTAAACACTGAAGCTTTCTTT.

This chain joins TRBV9 and TRBJ2-1, with TRBD1 as a possible D gene (5 bases). V gave up 0 bases and J gave up 2 bases, with 9 bases separating them. CDR3 length: 15 residues. CDR1 is SGDLS, CDR2 YYNGEE, per germline. The DNA for the CDR3 is TGTGCCAGCAGCGTAGAATGGGGCACCTACAATGAGCAGTTCTTC. It codes for CASSVEWGTYNEQFF.

This sequence joins TRBV7-2 and TRBJ2-3; D is unclear. CDR1 is SGHTA, CDR2 FQGNSA, per germline. This CDR3 has 12 amino acids. V was cut by 1 base and J by 5 bases, with 4 bases left in between. The CDR3 nucleotides are TGTGCCAGCAGCTTAGACGGAGATACGCAGTATTTT. This translates into CASSLDGDTQYF.

This clone occurred a few times. V usage is TRBV30 and J usage is TRBJ1-3; D is perhaps TRBD1 (6 bases). V lost 1 base, J lost 1 base, and 14 bases lay in between. Germline V gene sequence: CDR1 GTSNPN, CDR2 SVGIG (reference sequence). The CDR3 totals 16 residues. The CDR3 here is CAWSARGRQSGNTIYF. The CDR3 DNA sequence: TGTGCCTGGAGTGCCAGGGGCAGACAATCTGGAAACACCATATATTTT.

The chain combines TRBV19 with TRBJ1-5; D remains ambiguous. The CDR3 totals 16 residues. Trimming removed 4 bases from V and 2 bases from J, with 15 bases in between. Germline V gene sequence: CDR1 LNHDA, CDR2 SQIVND (reference sequence). This CDR3 is CASSTKTPSGNQPQHF. The CDR3 region has the DNA TGTGCCAGTAGTACGAAGACACCCTCGGGCAATCAGCCCCAGCATTTT.

V gene TRBV5-4 combines with J gene TRBJ2-1; TRBD2 agrees at 7 bases. Germline CDR1 is SGHNT and CDR2 is YYREEE (reference sequence). This CDR3 is 15 amino acids long. V lost 4 bases and J lost 3; bases outside the gene matches: 7. CDR3 residues: CASSPGTNLYNEQFF. The CDR3 bases are TGTGCCAGCAGCCCCGGGACTAACCTCTACAATGAGCAGTTCTTC.

This chain links TRBV5-4 with TRBJ1-2; D call uncertain. This CDR3 spans 15 amino acids. Germline V gene lookup returns CDR1 SGHNT and CDR2 YYREEE (reference sequence). V lost 0 bases, J lost 8 bases, and 17 bases lay in between. Here the CDR3 reads CASSLVSAFGLGYTF. CDR3 in DNA: TGTGCCAGCAGCTTGGTGTCCGCGTTTGGGTTAGGCTACACCTTC.

V is TRBV30 and J is TRBJ2-7; D is ambiguous. The V end lost 5 bases, the J end lost 7 bases, and 12 bases lay between the germline ends. This CDR3 is 11 amino acids long. Germline V gives CDR1 GTSNPN, CDR2 SVGIG (reference sequence). This CDR3 reads CAWDDLGEQYF. Written as DNA, the CDR3 is TGTGCCTGGGACGACTTGGGGGAGCAGTACTTC.

The V and J genes are TRBV5-6 and TRBJ1-2, with 7 bases identical to TRBD1. There are 15 residues in the CDR3. The germline CDR1 and CDR2 sequences are SGHDT and YYEEEE. V trimming: 1 base; J trimming: 8 bases; junction bases outside the gene matches: 11. This CDR3 is CASSLKGGSVEGYTF. DNA of the CDR3: TGTGCCAGCAGCTTGAAAGGGGGCAGTGTAGAGGGCTACACCTTC.

The gene calls are TRBV10-1 and TRBJ1-2; unclear D gene. This CDR3 contains 13 residues. Between the trimmed V and J ends, which lost 9 bases and 1 base, there was a span of 12 bases. Germline V lookup: CDR1 WNHNN, CDR2 SYGVQD (reference sequence). Here the CDR3 reads CASEHGLNYGYTF. The CDR3 region has the DNA TGCGCCAGTGAGCACGGCCTTAACTATGGCTACACCTTC.

This chain connects TRBV5-4 to TRBJ2-6; 7 bases are a match to TRBD1. Germline V gives CDR1 SGHNT, CDR2 YYREEE (reference sequence). V shed 4 bases and J 1 base; nucleotides not matched to a gene: 5. This CDR3 comprises 16 residues. CDR3 residues: CASSPGTASGANVLTF. CDR3 in DNA: TGTGCCAGCAGCCCAGGGACAGCTTCTGGGGCCAACGTCCTGACTTTC. Full variable domain (missing parts from reference TRBV5-4 and TRBJ2-6): ETGVTQSPTHLIKTRGQQVTLRCSSQSGHNTVSWYQQALGQGPQFIFQYYREEENGRGNFPPRFSGLQFPNYSSELNVNALELDDSALYLCASSPGTASGANVLTFGAGSRLTVL.

The chain uses TRBV19 and TRBJ2-3; 11 bases are a match to TRBD2. Unmatched junction bases numbered 8, after V lost 3 bases and J lost 6 bases. There are 16 residues in the CDR3. Looked up from germline, CDR1 is LNHDA and CDR2 is SQIVND (reference sequence). The CDR3 nucleotides are TGTGCCAGTAGTATGGGTCTAGCGGGAGGCATGGATACGCAGTATTTT. The encoded protein is CASSMGLAGGMDTQYF.

The chain has TRBV5-1 and TRBJ2-4, with D hard to call. The CDR3 contains 13 residues. Germline lookup yields CDR1 SGHRS and CDR2 YFSETQ. Deletions cut 0 bases from V and 8 bases from J, with 9 bases between. CDR3 amino acids: CASSLDSKHIQYF. As DNA, the CDR3 is TGCGCCAGCAGCTTGGACTCCAAGCACATTCAGTACTTC.

V gene TRBV6-1 combines with J gene TRBJ1-3, with no clear D. The V gene lost 6 bases and the J gene lost 0 bases, with 12 bases spanning the gap. CDR3 length: 15 residues. From germline, CDR1 is MNHNS and CDR2 SASEGT. The CDR3 region has the DNA TGTGCCAGCAGCACCAAGACTTACTCTGGAAACACCATATATTTT. Encoded protein: CASSTKTYSGNTIYF.

This clone was picked up a small number of times. The chain carries TRBV7-9 and TRBJ2-7; 11 bases align to TRBD2. This CDR3 has 15 amino acids. Trimming at V came to 5 bases and at J to 3 bases, leaving 6 bases not matched to a gene. The germline V gene has CDR1 SEHNR and CDR2 FQNEAQ (reference sequence). The CDR3 spells CASSASGRLGYEQYF. The CDR3, as DNA: TGTGCCAGCAGCGCTAGCGGGAGGCTCGGCTACGAGCAGTACTTC. The full variable domain, its missing parts supplied by reference TRBV7-9 and TRBJ2-7, is DTGVSQNPRHKITKRGQNVTFRCDPISEHNRLYWYRQTLGQGPEFLTYFQNEAQLEKSRLLSDRFSAERPKGSFSTLEIQRTEQGDSAMYLCASSASGRLGYEQYFGPGTRLTVT.

V is TRBV25-1 and J is TRBJ2-1, with 9 nucleotides matching TRBD1. Germline V gene lookup returns CDR1 MGHDK and CDR2 SYGVNS. Losses at the gene ends were 10 bases for V and 8 bases for J; bases not matched to a gene: 12. The CDR3 has 14 amino acids. DNA for the CDR3: TGTGCCACCAGGGACAGGGAGGTGTGGGATGAGCAGTTCTTC. Protein: CATRDREVWDEQFF.

The rearrangement links TRBV5-1 to TRBJ1-1; TRBD1 might be the D (5 bases). Germline V gives CDR1 SGHRS, CDR2 YFSETQ. V was cut by 0 bases and J by 0 bases, with 9 bases left in between. This CDR3 has 15 amino acids. The CDR3 reads CASSLGWGVNTEAFF. CDR3 coding DNA: TGCGCCAGCAGCTTGGGTTGGGGCGTGAACACTGAAGCTTTCTTT.

Of note for this clone: Within the sample, other DNA sequences also encode this same CDR3. This chain links TRBV9 with TRBJ2-2, with D possibly being TRBD2 (6 bases). Trimming took off 2 bases at V and 2 bases at J, with 13 bases between the two ends. This CDR3 comprises 16 residues. Germline V gives CDR1 SGDLS, CDR2 YYNGEE. This CDR3 is CASSVDIGTNTGELFF. The CDR3 nucleotides read TGTGCCAGCAGCGTGGATATTGGGACTAACACCGGGGAGCTGTTTTTT.